This TCR beta chain comes out of a study of T cells in Graves' hyperthyroidism and ophthalmopathy. The study, taken as a whole, reports: Before onset, ophthalmopathy was predicted by the model a median approximately 6.6 months earlier.

Amplification of TCR beta CDR3 regions was performed using RNA transcripts as template. The HTBI primer set served for first-round RT-PCR of the TCR CDR3. Via MiXCR, TCRdb re-called the multiplex PCR reads, giving one row per CDR3 protein. This sample carries over 700,000 distinct CDR3 sequences, roughly a sixth of them seen once, and the ten largest clones take approximately 16%. This clonotype came up a few times. What it binds is not known. V lost 8 bases and J lost 0, with 8 bases in between. This CDR3 contains 13 residues. The germline V gene has CDR1 SNHLY and CDR2 FYNNEI. This clonotype was sampled from a woman aged 45 to 65 with Graves' hyperthyroidism that later progressed to Graves' ophthalmopathy. This chain connects TRBV2 to TRBJ1-3; D is ambiguous. The sequenced material came from blood. In DNA form, the CDR3 reads TGTGCCAGCCCGGGAGGCTCTGGAAACACCATATATTTT. Its protein product is CASPGGSGNTIYF.